A selection of T cell receptor beta chains follows, all from one sample in a study of T cell responses to AZD1222 COVID-19 vaccine. TCRdb's table, derived via immunoSEQ multiplex PCR, lists solely in-frame clones and lacks some. This repertoire shows 190,000 or so clones, 90% to 95% found once; its top ten account for roughly 1%. The sample was peripheral blood, taken 28 days after the second AZD1222 dose. Receptors were obtained from an adult who received the AZD1222 COVID-19 vaccine. CDR3s include the opening cysteine and the closing phenylalanine or tryptophan. The size field is filled for only some rows; it gives once, few, many or a size class.

V gene: TRBV4-2
clone size: NA
J gene: TRBJ1-3
CDR3 protein: CASSQDWQGLSGNTIYF

V gene: TRBV5-6
clone size: once
J gene: TRBJ2-5
CDR3 protein: CASSLAPGQYQETQYF

V gene: TRBV2
clone size: NA
J gene: TRBJ1-5
CDR3 protein: CASRKDRSVSNQPQHF

V gene: TRBV6-5
clone size: NA
J gene: TRBJ2-3
CDR3 protein: CAIRGGRARSDTQYF

V gene: TRBV5-4
clone size: NA
J gene: TRBJ1-2
CDR3 protein: CASSLRGRENYGYTF

V gene: TRBV5-6
clone size: NA
J gene: TRBJ2-5
CDR3 protein: CASSLITGLAEPQETQYF

V gene: TRBV9
clone size: NA
J gene: TRBJ1-2
CDR3 protein: CASSVSTALPSNYGYTF

V gene: TRBV19
clone size: once
J gene: TRBJ1-2
CDR3 protein: CASSPTGTAYGYTF

V gene: TRBV10-2
clone size: NA
J gene: TRBJ1-4
CDR3 protein: CASTTAGTSGEKLFF

V gene: TRBV3-1/TRBV3-2
clone size: NA
J gene: TRBJ1-1
CDR3 protein: CASSQDQQVTGAFF

V gene: TRBV7-8
clone size: NA
J gene: TRBJ2-1
CDR3 protein: CASSSRGQNSYNEQFF

V gene: TRBV7-8
clone size: NA
J gene: TRBJ1-4
CDR3 protein: CASSLGRELFPTNEKLFF

V gene: TRBV6-6
clone size: few
J gene: TRBJ2-1
CDR3 protein: CASSYSGGQGEQFF

V gene: TRBV7-8
clone size: NA
J gene: TRBJ2-7
CDR3 protein: CASSPSGDRYEQYF

V gene: TRBV11-2
clone size: NA
J gene: TRBJ1-2
CDR3 protein: CASSLDLDREFDYGYTF

V gene: TRBV3-1/TRBV3-2
clone size: NA
J gene: TRBJ2-4
CDR3 protein: CASSQVSDIQYF

V gene: TRBV2
clone size: NA
J gene: TRBJ1-5
CDR3 protein: CASSGPMNQPQHF

V gene: TRBV12-5
clone size: once
J gene: TRBJ1-5
CDR3 protein: CASGLGTVNQPQHF

V gene: TRBV5-5
clone size: NA
J gene: TRBJ2-7
CDR3 protein: CASSLAVLSYEQYF

V gene: TRBV10-3
clone size: NA
J gene: TRBJ1-6
CDR3 protein: CAISVDRDNNSPLHF

V gene: TRBV28
clone size: NA
J gene: TRBJ1-1
CDR3 protein: CASSLATIGTEAFF

V gene: TRBV7-9
clone size: NA
J gene: TRBJ1-5
CDR3 protein: CASSFDSQPQHF

V gene: TRBV5-1
clone size: NA
J gene: TRBJ2-5
CDR3 protein: CASRPVGTSQETQYF

V gene: TRBV28
clone size: NA
J gene: TRBJ1-5
CDR3 protein: CASSFGGTGNQPQHF

V gene: TRBV15
clone size: once
J gene: TRBJ2-1
CDR3 protein: CATSRDLELFF

V gene: TRBV7-2
clone size: NA
J gene: TRBJ2-3
CDR3 protein: CASSVQRDTQYF

V gene: TRBV13
clone size: NA
J gene: TRBJ1-4
CDR3 protein: CASTWGQGGEKLFF

V gene: TRBV5-6
clone size: NA
J gene: TRBJ1-6
CDR3 protein: CASSFFRVDSPLHF

V gene: TRBV6-5
clone size: once
J gene: TRBJ2-5
CDR3 protein: CASRVGGSGETQYF

V gene: TRBV5-1
clone size: NA
J gene: TRBJ2-2
CDR3 protein: CASSSSVLYQYARWNTGELFF

V gene: TRBV4-1
clone size: once
J gene: TRBJ2-7
CDR3 protein: CASSPISGVWVYEQYF

V gene: TRBV19
clone size: NA
J gene: TRBJ2-3
CDR3 protein: CASRGVSDTQYF

V gene: TRBV6-5
clone size: NA
J gene: TRBJ1-1
CDR3 protein: CASSYPGATEAFF

V gene: TRBV6-1
clone size: NA
J gene: TRBJ2-1
CDR3 protein: CASSEQGHNEQFF

V gene: TRBV4-1
clone size: NA
J gene: TRBJ2-2
CDR3 protein: CASSQNRGSGELFF

V gene: TRBV7-2
clone size: NA
J gene: TRBJ1-2
CDR3 protein: CASSLYAGFYGYTF

V gene: TRBV5-1
clone size: NA
J gene: TRBJ2-3
CDR3 protein: CASSPKYPRDSTDTQYF

V gene: TRBV30
clone size: once
J gene: TRBJ1-5
CDR3 protein: CAWSVRKMSPQHF

V gene: TRBV7-8
clone size: NA
J gene: TRBJ1-5
CDR3 protein: CASSSPTGGNNQPQHF

V gene: TRBV19
clone size: NA
J gene: TRBJ2-5
CDR3 protein: CASSDRGWETQYF

V gene: TRBV18
clone size: NA
J gene: TRBJ2-6
CDR3 protein: CASSGTGRSGANVLTF

V gene: TRBV23-1
clone size: NA
J gene: TRBJ2-7
CDR3 protein: CASRRSPSESEQYF

V gene: TRBV7-3
clone size: few
J gene: TRBJ2-5
CDR3 protein: CASSSPTSPETQYF

V gene: TRBV27
clone size: NA
J gene: TRBJ2-7
CDR3 protein: CASSLLQGGFYEQYF